The clone carrying this T cell receptor beta chain was seen a handful of times. Antigen: not known. Germline trimming cut 0 bases from V and 5 bases from J; bases unmatched to any gene: 6. The CDR3 length is 16 residues. Per the germline V gene, CDR1 is MGHRA and CDR2 is YSYEKL. TCRdb reanalysed the RT-PCR reads using MiXCR and keeps one entry per CDR3 protein. The table shows 560,000 or so distinct CDR3 sequences, with approximately 7.7% occurring only once. This specimen comes from a study of response to subunit inactivated influenza vaccine. Overall study results and limits: Authors proposed each seasonal influenza vaccination draws in few new T cells.

This specimen consisted of PBMCs from blood, obtained approximately 25 months after vaccination. The receptor was isolated from a man between 50 and 69 years old who received an inactivated influenza vaccine. This chain connects TRBV4-1 to TRBJ1-3; 8 bases map to TRBD1. The CDR3 spells CASSQDRGLIRNTIYF. CDR3 sequence (DNA): TGCGCCAGCAGCCAAGACAGGGGGCTCATTAGAAACACCATATATTTT.